The 11 T cell receptor beta chains below come from one sample, sequenced in a study of cytotoxic CD8 clonotypes in ibrutinib-treated CLL. Assay: immunoSEQ multiplex PCR; the TCRdb copy retains only in-frame clones and omits some. The sample shows about 50,000 clones, 70% to 90% of them seen only once. This specimen was PBMCs, taken after 24 months of ibrutinib treatment. These receptor sequences come from a human donor with chronic lymphocytic leukemia.

The genes are TRBV5-6 and TRBJ2-2; D uncertain. CDR1 SGHDT and CDR2 YYEEEE come from the germline V gene. The CDR3 length is 15 residues. V was pared by 4 bases and J by 5 bases, with 15 bases between. CDR3 amino acids: CASSPRGVGTGELFF. The CDR3 bases are TGTGCCAGCAGCCCTCGTGGAGTCGGGACCGGGGAGCTGTTTTTT. Full variable domain (rest looked up from reference TRBV5-6 and TRBJ2-2): DAGVTQSPTHLIKTRGQQVTLRCSPKSGHDTVSWYQQALGQGPQFIFQYYEEEERQRGNFPDRFSGHQFPNYSSELNVNALLLGDSALYLCASSPRGVGTGELFFGEGSRLTVL.

This chain uses TRBV7-9 with TRBJ2-1; D remains ambiguous. The CDR3 totals 11 residues. Between the trimmed V and J ends, which lost 4 bases and 12 bases, there was a span of 10 bases. CDR1 and CDR2 from the germline V gene are SEHNR and FQNEAQ (reference sequence). DNA for the CDR3: TGTGCCAGCAGCTCGGGCCCTTCGCAGTTCTTC. Its protein is CASSSGPSQFF.

V gene TRBV10-3 combines with J gene TRBJ2-7, with 10 bases identical to TRBD1. J gave up 2 bases and V 6 bases, and 7 bases lay outside the gene matches. CDR1 is ENHRY and CDR2 is SYGVKD in the germline V gene. This CDR3 is built from 15 residues. CDR3 nucleotides: TGTGCCATCAGCGGGGGAGGGACAGGGGCCTACGAGCAGTACTTC. It codes for CAISGGGTGAYEQYF.

CDR3 in amino acids: CASSLRQTNTGELFF. The CDR3 coding sequence is TGCGCCAGCAGCTTGAGGCAGACGAACACCGGGGAGCTGTTTTTT. The rearrangement joins TRBV5-1 to TRBJ2-2; D call uncertain. The CDR3 loop spans 15 amino acids. Germline CDR1 and CDR2: SGHRS and YFSETQ. V was cut by 1 base and J by 0 bases, with 7 bases left in between.

The chain uses TRBV19 and TRBJ1-1; D is unresolved. Germline values: CDR1 LNHDA, CDR2 SQIVND (reference sequence). This CDR3 has 12 residues. Trimming cost V 5 bases and J 3 bases, with 7 bases left between them. The CDR3: CASSPRDTEAFF. In DNA, the CDR3 is TGTGCCAGTAGTCCGCGGGACACTGAAGCTTTCTTT.

The rearrangement uses TRBV25-1 and TRBJ1-2; unclear D gene. The CDR3 loop spans 11 amino acids. Germline CDR1 and CDR2: MGHDK and SYGVNS. Trimming shortened V by 5 bases and J by 4 bases, and 5 bases separated the two germline ends. The CDR3 nucleotides are TGTGCCAGCAGTTTCGGCTATGGCTACACCTTC. This translates into CASSFGYGYTF.

This clone has a single count. The CDR3 nucleotides read TGTGCCAGCAGAGCCTCTAGCGGGTTCACAGATACGCAGTATTTT. Translation gives CASRASSGFTDTQYF. The chain joins TRBV28 to TRBJ2-3, with TRBD2 matching 8 bases. This CDR3 is 15 amino acids long. V shed 6 bases and J 2 bases; nucleotides not matched to a gene: 7. CDR1 MDHEN and CDR2 SYDVKM come from the germline V gene.

The rearrangement links TRBV6-4 to TRBJ2-2, with 10 bases lining up with TRBD2. There are 16 residues in the CDR3. The trim removed 5 bases at V and 4 bases at J, leaving 7 bases unmatched. Germline-derived CDR1 and CDR2 are MRHNA and SNTAGT. Here the CDR3 DNA reads TGTGCCAGCAGTCAGCTAGCGGGAGTACTCACCGGGGAGCTGTTTTTT. Amino acid sequence: CASSQLAGVLTGELFF.

The chain combines TRBV15 with TRBJ2-7, with D maybe TRBD2 (6 bases). The V end lost 6 bases, the J end lost 7 bases, and 19 bases lay between the germline ends. The CDR3 runs to 14 residues. The germline V gene encodes CDR1 LNHNV and CDR2 YYDKDF (reference sequence). CDR3 residues: CATSPEGEEGEQYF. The CDR3 DNA reads TGTGCCACCAGTCCTGAGGGAGAGGAGGGGGAGCAGTACTTC.

The chain uses TRBV7-2 and TRBJ1-2, with TRBD1 matching over 10 bases. J lost 7 bases, V lost 0 bases, and 8 bases had no gene match. CDR1 is SGHTA, CDR2 FQGNSA, per germline. CDR3 length equals 16 residues. CDR3 in amino acids: CASSLASGTGASGYTF. As DNA, the CDR3 is TGTGCCAGCAGCTTAGCCTCGGGGACAGGGGCTAGTGGCTACACCTTC.

The chain joins TRBV27 to TRBJ1-4, with TRBD1 as a possible D gene (6 bases). This CDR3 is built from 14 residues. V dropped 5 bases and J dropped 7 bases, with 14 bases sitting between them. Germline V CDR1 and CDR2: MNHEY, SMNVEV (reference sequence). CDR3 sequence: CASSRGGHSEKLFF. CDR3 in DNA: TGTGCCAGCAGTCGTGGGGGCCATAGTGAAAAACTGTTTTTT.